One sample yielded the 27 T cell receptor beta chains listed below, sequenced in a study of control samples from healthy donors and cancer patients (dated by TCRdb to the early 2020s). Libraries were constructed by the immunoSEQ multiplex PCR assay. Not all clones reach the TCRdb copy of this immuneACCESS table, which keeps in-frame sequences only. Checked studies attribute under half of the gap to unresolved V genes and leave the rest unexplained. The sample table shows approximately 90,000 clones, and just over 90% are seen once. Of the sample, 1.5% falls within the top ten clones. The source material was blood. These receptors all stem from a woman aged 25 to 45 in good health.

In nucleotides, the CDR3 is TGTGCCAGCAGCTTCTACCACATGACAGACATGAACACTGAAGCTTTCTTT. This gives the protein CASSFYHMTDMNTEAFF. This chain joins TRBV13 and TRBJ1-1; D is perhaps TRBD1 (5 bases). Per germline, CDR1 PRHDT and CDR2 FYEKMQ (reference sequence). The CDR3 has 17 residues. The germline V and J ends were trimmed by 3 bases and 0 bases, with 17 bases remaining between them.

The rearrangement joins TRBV4-1 to TRBJ1-2; 8 bases match TRBD1. Germline CDR1 and CDR2: MGHRA and YSYEKL. CDR3 length equals 15 residues. Losses at the gene ends were 4 bases for V and 7 bases for J; bases not matched to a gene: 11. This CDR3 reads CASSPMDREWSGYTF. The CDR3 nucleotides are TGCGCCAGCAGCCCTATGGACAGGGAGTGGAGTGGCTACACCTTC.

The chain recombines TRBV9 with TRBJ1-1; 7 nucleotides agree with TRBD1. J lost 8 bases, V lost 4 bases, and 11 bases had no gene match. The CDR3 has 14 amino acids. CDR1 is SGDLS, CDR2 YYNGEE, per germline. CDR3 DNA sequence: TGTGCCAGCAGCCGTACGAAGACAGGGAGGGAAGCTTTCTTT. It encodes CASSRTKTGREAFF.

CDR3 in DNA: TGTGCCAGCAGACCGCAGGGTTATGAGCAGTTCTTC. This translates into CASRPQGYEQFF. V is TRBV5-8 and J is TRBJ2-1; a possible D gene is TRBD1 (5 bases). The germline V gene encodes CDR1 SGHTS and CDR2 YDEGEE. Trimming stripped 5 bases from V and 8 bases from J, with 11 bases between. The CDR3 has 12 amino acids.

Regarding this clone: Other DNA variants within this sample encode the same CDR3. This sequence joins TRBV18 and TRBJ1-1; a possible D gene is TRBD1 (5 bases). CDR1 is KGHSH, CDR2 LQKENI, per germline. Trimming cost V 6 bases and J 1 base, with 9 bases left between them. This CDR3 has 13 residues. The CDR3 coding sequence is TGTGCCAGCTCTCCCGGGGGGAACACTGAAGCTTTCTTT. This sequence encodes CASSPGGNTEAFF.

Only a few counts were recorded for this clone. The gene calls are TRBV6-6 and TRBJ1-2; TRBD1 aligns across 8 bases. V was clipped by 8 bases and J by 4 bases; unmatched bases: 12. There are 15 residues in the CDR3. CDR1 and CDR2 from the germline V gene are MNHNY and SVGAGI (reference sequence). CDR3 sequence reads: CASRDRLYLFYGYTF. CDR3 nucleotide sequence: TGTGCCAGCCGGGACAGGCTTTACCTTTTCTATGGCTACACCTTC.

This clone was recorded once. The rearrangement joins TRBV18 to TRBJ1-5; no firm D call. CDR1 KGHSH and CDR2 LQKENI come from the germline V gene. Trimming shortened V by 6 bases and J by 7 bases, and 13 bases separated the two germline ends. The length of the CDR3 is 13 residues. CDR3 residues: CASSKRSGQPQHF. The CDR3 nucleotides are TGTGCCAGCTCCAAGAGATCCGGACAGCCCCAGCATTTT.

The chain couples TRBV18 to TRBJ1-4; the D gene is possibly TRBD1 (5 bases). This CDR3 has 16 amino acids. Between the trimmed V and J ends, which lost 0 bases and 7 bases, there was a span of 15 bases. CDR1 is KGHSH, CDR2 LQKENI, per germline. The CDR3 region has the DNA TGTGCCAGCTCACCACCGACAGCGCTAAGGGGTGAAAAACTGTTTTTT. As protein: CASSPPTALRGEKLFF.

V gene TRBV3-1 (or the pseudogene TRBV3-2) combines with J gene TRBJ1-5; perhaps TRBD1 as D (5 bases). This CDR3 contains 14 residues. Germline loops: CDR1 LGHDT, CDR2 YNNKEL (reference sequence). With 3 bases removed from V and 3 bases from J, the gap between germline ends came to 9 bases. The CDR3 sequence is CASSQGQFNQPQHF. DNA for the CDR3: TGTGCCAGCAGCCAGGGGCAGTTCAATCAGCCCCAGCATTTT.

V and J are TRBV5-4 and TRBJ2-3, with TRBD2 matching 11 bases. The CDR3 runs 18 residues. Looked up from germline, CDR1 is SGHNT and CDR2 is YYREEE (reference sequence). With V trimmed by 5 bases and J by 0 bases, 11 bases remained unmatched. CDR3 amino acids: CASRQGLAGSHSTDTQYF. The CDR3 DNA sequence: TGTGCCAGCAGGCAAGGACTAGCGGGTTCCCATAGCACAGATACGCAGTATTTT.

This clone was observed once. The chain links TRBV7-6 to TRBJ2-7; D is ambiguous. The CDR3 sequence is 12 residues long. Trimming pared 2 bases from V and 6 bases from J, leaving 8 bases between. Germline V CDR1 and CDR2: SGHVS, FNYEAQ. CDR3 amino acids: CASSLLLGEQYF. CDR3 sequence (DNA): TGTGCCAGCAGCTTACTACTTGGCGAGCAGTACTTC. Full variable domain (rest looked up from reference TRBV7-6 and TRBJ2-7): GAGVSQSPRYKVTKRGQDVALRCDPISGHVSLYWYRQALGQGPEFLTYFNYEAQQDKSGLPNDRFSAERPEGSISTLTIQRTEQRDSAMYRCASSLLLGEQYFGPGTRLTVT.

The chain combines TRBV2 with TRBJ2-7; no clear D gene. The CDR3 sequence is 13 residues long. CDR1 and CDR2 from the germline V gene are SNHLY and FYNNEI. V dropped 2 bases and J dropped 2 bases, with 7 bases sitting between them. Here the CDR3 reads CASSESATYEQYF. The CDR3 DNA follows: TGTGCCAGCAGTGAAAGTGCTACCTACGAGCAGTACTTC. The variable domain in full, completed from reference TRBV2 and TRBJ2-7, reads EPEVTQTPSHQVTQMGQEVILRCVPISNHLYFYWYRQILGQKVEFLVSFYNNEISEKSEIFDDQFSVERPDGSNFTLKIRSTKLEDSAMYFCASSESATYEQYFGPGTRLTVT.

V is TRBV5-1 and J is TRBJ2-2; the D gene could be TRBD1 or TRBD2 (6 bases each). CDR3 length: 15 amino acids. Looked up from germline, CDR1 is SGHRS and CDR2 is YFSETQ. V was clipped by 1 base and J by 3 bases, with 10 bases between them. The CDR3 DNA follows: TGCGCCAGCAGCTTGTCCGGGGGCGACACCGGGGAGCTGTTTTTT. This translates into CASSLSGGDTGELFF.

The V call is TRBV6-5, the J call TRBJ1-1; TRBD1 matches 9 bases. There are 14 residues in the CDR3. CDR1 MNHEY and CDR2 SVGAGI come from the germline V gene. The V segment lost 5 bases and the J segment 4 bases; nucleotides outside the gene matches: 5. The CDR3 DNA sequence: TGTGCCAGCAGTAGTAACAGGGGGCCCACTGAAGCTTTCTTT. Encoded protein: CASSSNRGPTEAFF.

The chain carries TRBV28 and TRBJ1-2; TRBD1 matches at 7 bases. Germline CDR1 MDHEN, CDR2 SYDVKM. The CDR3 covers 10 residues. Trimming took 6 bases from V and 11 from J; bases not matched to a gene: 3. The CDR3: CASRDRWYTF. In nucleotides, the CDR3 is TGTGCCAGCAGGGACAGGTGGTACACCTTC.

V usage is TRBV29-1 and J usage is TRBJ2-4; maybe TRBD1 (5 bases). The CDR3 runs to 13 residues. V gave up 7 bases and J gave up 4 bases, with 14 bases separating them. CDR1 SQVTM and CDR2 ANQGSEA come from the germline V gene. CDR3 coding DNA: TGCAGCGCCCAGGGCCAAGGGAAAAACATTCAGTACTTC. Protein sequence: CSAQGQGKNIQYF.

This clone has more than one count but fewer than ten. The V call is TRBV2, the J call TRBJ2-1; D is uncertain. CDR3 length: 12 amino acids. V lost 7 bases, J lost 8 bases, and 12 bases lay in between. Germline CDR1 is SNHLY and CDR2 is FYNNEI. In nucleotides, the CDR3 is TGTGCCAGCAAACTTGGTTGGGATGAGCAGTTCTTC. Translating it yields CASKLGWDEQFF.

The chain recombines TRBV29-1 with TRBJ1-1, with a possible D match to TRBD1 (5 bases). Per germline, CDR1 SQVTM and CDR2 ANQGSEA. V was shortened by 0 bases and J by 10 bases, with 18 bases between the two germline ends. CDR3 length: 14 amino acids. CDR3 loop: CSVEEGEGSFGAFF. CDR3 nucleotides: TGCAGCGTTGAAGAAGGGGAGGGGTCTTTTGGAGCTTTCTTT.

The table lists this clone with a count of one. The chain recombines TRBV7-3 with TRBJ1-6, with D perhaps matching TRBD1 (5 bases). The germline V gene encodes CDR1 SGHTA and CDR2 FQGTGA. The CDR3 totals 18 residues. Trimming removed 7 bases at V and 3 bases at J, with 22 bases between. CDR3 coding DNA: TGTGCCAGCAACGAGGGACGGAAGGATTTTTACTATAATTCACCCCTCCACTTT. It encodes CASNEGRKDFYYNSPLHF.

V gene TRBV6-2 or TRBV6-3 combines with J gene TRBJ1-5; a weak D match, TRBD1 (6 bases). Trimming removed 2 bases at V and 6 bases at J, with 17 bases between. CDR3 length: 16 residues. Germline-derived CDR1 and CDR2 are MNHEY and SVGEGT. CDR3 residues: CASSYGGEGLRQPQHF. CDR3 in DNA: TGTGCCAGCAGTTACGGGGGCGAAGGTCTTCGTCAGCCCCAGCATTTT.

The V and J genes are TRBV18 and TRBJ2-1, with D unclear. The CDR3 has 13 amino acids. Trimming took off 2 bases at V and 8 bases at J, with 10 bases between the two ends. CDR1 KGHSH and CDR2 LQKENI come from the germline V gene. In DNA, the CDR3 is TGTGCCAGCTCACCAAGGCTAACCGATGAGCAGTTCTTC. Translating it yields CASSPRLTDEQFF. Complete variable domain (other parts from reference TRBV18 and TRBJ2-1): NAGVMQNPRHLVRRRGQEARLRCSPMKGHSHVYWYRQLPEEGLKFMVYLQKENIIDESGMPKERFSAEFPKEGPSILRIQQVVRGDSAAYFCASSPRLTDEQFFGPGTRLTVL.

This chain joins TRBV9 and TRBJ1-1; tentatively, D is TRBD1 (5 bases). The CDR3 extends over 14 amino acids. The germline V and J ends were trimmed by 0 bases and 4 bases, with 10 bases remaining between them. The germline CDR1 and CDR2 sequences are SGDLS and YYNGEE. CDR3 in amino acids: CASSVVGHTTEAFF. In DNA form, the CDR3 reads TGTGCCAGCAGCGTAGTGGGGCATACCACTGAAGCTTTCTTT.

V and J are TRBV10-3 and TRBJ1-1; D remains ambiguous. The V end was cut by 4 bases, the J end by 0 bases, with 6 bases between. The CDR3 runs to 13 residues. Per the germline V gene, CDR1 is ENHRY and CDR2 is SYGVKD. CDR3 protein: CAISGTMNTEAFF. In DNA form, the CDR3 reads TGTGCCATCAGTGGAACCATGAACACTGAAGCTTTCTTT.

J is TRBJ2-5 and V is TRBV5-5; TRBD1 matches 8 bases. V lost 7 bases, J lost 1 base, and 3 bases stayed unmatched. Germline lookup yields CDR1 SGHKS and CDR2 YYEKEE (reference sequence). This CDR3 region has 13 residues. CDR3 protein: CASWTGSQETQYF. CDR3 in DNA: TGTGCCAGCTGGACAGGGAGCCAAGAGACCCAGTACTTC.

The gene calls are TRBV7-6 and TRBJ1-1; 8 bases align to TRBD1. Germline V gene data show CDR1 as SGHVS and CDR2 as FNYEAQ. This CDR3 contains 16 residues. With V trimmed by 5 bases and J by 0 bases, 8 bases remained unmatched. The CDR3 nucleotides are TGTGCCAGCAGCCCGACACAGGGGGGCATGAACACTGAAGCTTTCTTT. Protein: CASSPTQGGMNTEAFF.

This rearrangement joins TRBV4-1 to TRBJ2-7; 8 positions agree with TRBD1. The V and J ends lost 4 bases and 3 bases, in that order; junction bases with no gene match: 8. From germline, CDR1 is MGHRA and CDR2 YSYEKL. The CDR3 runs 15 residues. The CDR3 DNA reads as TGCGCCAGCAGCCCGATCTCGGGACAGGACTACGAGCAGTACTTC. This sequence encodes CASSPISGQDYEQYF.

This clone has just a few counts. The V gene is TRBV11-2, the J gene TRBJ2-7, with 9 bases that match TRBD2. This CDR3 spans 14 amino acids. The germline CDR1 and CDR2 sequences are SGHAT and FQNNGV. V gave up 5 bases and J gave up 4 bases; unmatched junction bases: 6. The CDR3 is CASSLGLARYEQYF. CDR3 sequence (DNA): TGTGCCAGCAGCCTCGGACTAGCGAGGTACGAGCAGTACTTC.